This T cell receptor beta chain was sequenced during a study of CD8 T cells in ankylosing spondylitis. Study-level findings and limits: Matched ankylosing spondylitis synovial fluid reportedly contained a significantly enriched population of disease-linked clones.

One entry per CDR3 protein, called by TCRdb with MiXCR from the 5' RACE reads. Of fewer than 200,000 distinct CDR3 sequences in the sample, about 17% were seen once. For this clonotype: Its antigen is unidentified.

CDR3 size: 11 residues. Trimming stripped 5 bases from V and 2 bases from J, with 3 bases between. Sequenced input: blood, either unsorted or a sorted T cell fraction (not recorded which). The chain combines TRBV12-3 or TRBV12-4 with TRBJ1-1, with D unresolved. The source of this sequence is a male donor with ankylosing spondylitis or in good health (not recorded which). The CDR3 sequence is CASSKNTEAFF. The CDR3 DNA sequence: TGTGCCAGCAGTAAAAACACTGAAGCTTTCTTT.